The source of this TCR beta chain is a study of CD4+ T cells in melanoma. Study-level findings and limits: A reported correlation linked neoantigen-specific CD4+ T cells to CD8+, macrophage and B cell function. Diverse differentiation states were reported for melanoma neoantigen-specific CD4+ T cells.

As for this clone: What it binds is not known.

This table comes from immunoSEQ multiplex PCR, and its TCRdb copy is limited to in-frame clones, with some not included. The data contain about 14,000 clones, around 68% of them seen just once; the ten biggest clones take up about 20%. The germline gives CDR1 SGHRS, CDR2 YFSETQ. Trimming shortened V by 4 bases and J by 3 bases, and 13 bases separated the two germline ends. The CDR3 runs to 14 residues. The rearrangement joins TRBV5-1 to TRBJ2-5; D possibly uses TRBD1 or TRBD2 (5 bases each). The TCR originated in a human donor with melanoma. Material: cells from a culture (not recorded whether cultured in vitro). CDR3 in amino acids: CASSPRGAEETQYF. CDR3 in DNA: TGCGCCAGCAGCCCCCGGGGCGCCGAAGAGACCCAGTACTTC.